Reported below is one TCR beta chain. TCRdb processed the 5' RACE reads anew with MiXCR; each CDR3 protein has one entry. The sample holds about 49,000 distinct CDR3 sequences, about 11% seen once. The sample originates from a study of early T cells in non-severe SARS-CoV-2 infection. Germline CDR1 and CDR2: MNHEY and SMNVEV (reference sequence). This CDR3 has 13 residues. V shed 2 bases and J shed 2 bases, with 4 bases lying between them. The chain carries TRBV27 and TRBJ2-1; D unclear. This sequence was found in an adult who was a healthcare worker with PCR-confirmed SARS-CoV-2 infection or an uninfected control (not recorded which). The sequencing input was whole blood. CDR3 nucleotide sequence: TGTGCCAGCAGTTTAGTAACCTACAATGAGCAGTTCTTC. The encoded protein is CASSLVTYNEQFF.